A selection of T cell receptor beta chains follows, all from one sample in a study of T-cell reconstitution after alpha-beta-depleted transplantation in children. A single record per CDR3 protein comes from TCRdb applying MiXCR to the PCR reads. The sample comprises about 830,000 distinct CDR3 sequences, roughly 16% of which are singletons, and approximately 5% rests with the top ten. The specimen comprised PBMCs, mostly from graft donor cells, sampled 360 days after TCRalphabeta/CD19-depleted stem cell transplant. The receptors stem from a male patient younger than 18 who had a stem cell transplant for acute lymphoblastic leukemia, so the T cells may come from the graft donor. CDR3s include the opening cysteine and the closing phenylalanine or tryptophan. D genes are given only for firm matches. Some rows have no size entry. The others give once, few or many, or a class for an expanded clone.

size: few
V: TRBV5-1
D: TRBD1
J: TRBJ1-4
length: 16
CDR3: CASSFRQGATNEKLFF
DNA: TGCGCCAGCAGCTTTAGACAGGGAGCAACTAATGAAAAACTGTTTTTT

size: NA
V: TRBV27
D: NA
J: TRBJ2-3
length: 16
CDR3: CASSPRDSGLADTQYF
DNA: TGTGCCAGCAGTCCCCGGGACTCTGGACTGGCAGATACGCAGTATTTT

size: NA
V: TRBV11-2
D: NA
J: TRBJ2-1
length: 16
CDR3: CASSLVAPAPYNEQFF
DNA: TGTGCCAGCAGCTTAGTCGCACCGGCCCCGTACAATGAGCAGTTCTTC

size: NA
V: TRBV7-9
D: NA
J: TRBJ2-7
length: 15
CDR3: CASSEGTRVPYEQYF
DNA: TGTGCCAGCAGCGAAGGGACCCGCGTCCCCTACGAGCAGTACTTC

size: NA
V: TRBV20-1
D: TRBD1
J: TRBJ2-1
length: 16
CDR3: CSAPYPGQGTYNEQFF
DNA: TGCAGTGCTCCTTATCCGGGACAGGGGACCTACAATGAGCAGTTCTTC

size: many
V: TRBV29-1
D: TRBD1
J: TRBJ2-7
length: 14
CDR3: CSVDVGTGFYEQYF
DNA: TGCAGCGTTGACGTGGGGACAGGATTTTACGAGCAGTACTTC

size: few
V: TRBV5-1
D: TRBD2
J: TRBJ2-7
length: 15
CDR3: CASSVTSGRIYEQYF
DNA: TGCGCCAGCAGCGTGACTAGCGGGAGGATTTACGAGCAGTACTTC

size: few
V: TRBV4-2
D: TRBD1
J: TRBJ1-5
length: 20
CDR3: CASSQDMSRAGQGAYQPQHF
DNA: TGTGCCAGCAGCCAAGATATGTCGAGAGCGGGACAGGGGGCCTATCAGCCCCAGCATTTT

size: NA
V: TRBV11-2
D: NA
J: TRBJ2-2
length: 14
CDR3: CASSPATSPRELFF
DNA: TGTGCCAGCAGCCCGGCGACTAGTCCAAGGGAGCTGTTTTTT

size: many
V: TRBV5-6
D: TRBD1
J: TRBJ2-2
length: 15
CDR3: CASSRTGPDTGELFF
DNA: TGTGCCAGCAGTAGGACAGGGCCCGACACCGGGGAGCTGTTTTTT

size: NA
V: TRBV20-1
D: NA
J: TRBJ1-5
length: 13
CDR3: CSAFRGPNQPQHF
DNA: TGCAGTGCCTTCAGAGGACCCAATCAGCCCCAGCATTTT

size: NA
V: TRBV29-1
D: TRBD1
J: TRBJ1-1
length: 15
CDR3: CSVEIDRAGDTEAFF
DNA: TGCAGCGTTGAAATTGACAGGGCGGGCGACACTGAAGCTTTCTTT

size: many
V: TRBV18
D: NA
J: TRBJ2-7
length: 12
CDR3: CASSPTSYEQYF
DNA: TGTGCCAGCAGTCCTACCTCCTACGAGCAGTACTTC

size: few
V: TRBV2
D: NA
J: TRBJ2-3
length: 12
CDR3: CAYGHTTDTQYF
DNA: TGTGCCTACGGACATACCACAGATACGCAGTATTTT

size: few
V: TRBV5-1
D: NA
J: TRBJ2-7
length: 13
CDR3: CASSLGWGTEQYF
DNA: TGCGCCAGCAGCTTGGGGTGGGGGACCGAGCAGTACTTC

size: NA
V: TRBV7-2
D: TRBD2
J: TRBJ2-7
length: 15
CDR3: CASSLEGGRGSEQYF
DNA: TGTGCCAGCAGCTTAGAGGGCGGGAGAGGCAGCGAGCAGTACTTC

size: NA
V: TRBV27
D: NA
J: TRBJ2-1
length: 15
CDR3: CASSLGPKIYNEQFF
DNA: TGTGCCAGCAGTTTGGGACCGAAGATATACAATGAGCAGTTCTTC

size: NA
V: TRBV11-2
D: NA
J: TRBJ2-1
length: 16
CDR3: CASSSRRGKGYNEQFF
DNA: TGTGCCAGCAGCTCCCGGCGGGGCAAGGGATACAATGAGCAGTTCTTC

size: few
V: TRBV27
D: TRBD1
J: TRBJ2-7
length: 15
CDR3: CASSSRTGYPYEQYF
DNA: TGTGCCAGCAGTTCCAGGACAGGGTACCCCTACGAGCAGTACTTC

size: NA
V: TRBV24-1
D: TRBD1
J: TRBJ2-5
length: 14
CDR3: CATIPGQDQETQYF
DNA: TGTGCCACCATACCGGGACAGGATCAAGAGACCCAGTACTTC

size: NA
V: TRBV7-8
D: NA
J: TRBJ1-5
length: 15
CDR3: CASSSGGSSNQPQHF
DNA: TGTGCCAGCAGCTCAGGAGGGTCGAGCAATCAGCCCCAGCATTTT

size: few
V: TRBV6-5
D: TRBD1
J: TRBJ1-2
length: 14
CDR3: CASSYYLQGAGYTF
DNA: TGTGCCAGCAGTTACTATTTACAGGGGGCGGGCTACACCTTC

size: few
V: TRBV5-1
D: NA
J: TRBJ2-2
length: 15
CDR3: CASSIYGKNTGELFF
DNA: TGCGCCAGCAGCATCTACGGGAAGAACACCGGGGAGCTGTTTTTT

size: few
V: TRBV12-3/TRBV12-4
D: NA
J: TRBJ2-7
length: 14
CDR3: CASSPTWGDYEQYF
DNA: TGTGCCAGCAGTCCAACATGGGGCGACTACGAGCAGTACTTC

size: NA
V: TRBV5-1
D: NA
J: TRBJ2-7
length: 14
CDR3: CASSLVGPPYEQYF
DNA: TGCGCCAGCAGCTTGGTGGGTCCTCCCTACGAGCAGTACTTC

size: few
V: TRBV3-1
D: NA
J: TRBJ2-1
length: 14
CDR3: CASSRLSGRGEQFF
DNA: TGTGCCAGCAGCCGCCTCAGTGGCCGCGGTGAGCAGTTCTTC

size: once
V: TRBV5-1
D: NA
J: TRBJ2-1
length: 14
CDR3: CASRSAPHGDEQFF
DNA: TGCGCCAGCAGGTCGGCACCTCACGGGGATGAGCAGTTCTTC

size: few
V: TRBV29-1
D: TRBD1
J: TRBJ2-7
length: 13
CDR3: CSVDGGQSYEQYF
DNA: TGCAGCGTTGATGGGGGACAGTCTTACGAGCAGTACTTC

size: many
V: TRBV15
D: NA
J: TRBJ2-7
length: 15
CDR3: CATSRDRIPPYEQYF
DNA: TGTGCCACCAGCAGAGATCGAATCCCCCCCTACGAGCAGTACTTC

size: few
V: TRBV27
D: TRBD1
J: TRBJ2-7
length: 14
CDR3: CASSFIGQVYEQYF
DNA: TGTGCCAGCAGTTTCATCGGACAGGTCTACGAGCAGTACTTC

size: NA
V: TRBV5-1
D: TRBD2
J: TRBJ2-7
length: 15
CDR3: CASSLDDGRVYEQYF
DNA: TGCGCCAGCAGCTTGGACGACGGGAGGGTCTACGAGCAGTACTTC

size: few
V: TRBV20-1
D: NA
J: TRBJ2-7
length: 16
CDR3: CSARVFALARTYEQYF
DNA: TGCAGTGCTAGAGTATTTGCACTAGCAAGGACCTACGAGCAGTACTTC

size: few
V: TRBV5-1
D: TRBD2
J: TRBJ2-2
length: 17
CDR3: CASSSQLAGAYTGELFF
DNA: TGCGCCAGCAGCTCACAACTAGCGGGAGCTTACACCGGGGAGCTGTTTTTT

size: NA
V: TRBV11-1
D: TRBD1
J: TRBJ2-7
length: 15
CDR3: CASSARTGIYNEQYF
DNA: TGTGCCAGCAGCGCCCGGACAGGGATTTACAACGAGCAGTACTTC

size: NA
V: TRBV11-1
D: NA
J: TRBJ1-5
length: 13
CDR3: CASSSDREQPQHF
DNA: TGTGCCAGCAGCTCTGACCGGGAGCAGCCCCAGCATTTT

size: NA
V: TRBV14
D: TRBD2
J: TRBJ2-2
length: 17
CDR3: CASSHRLAGGPRQELFF
DNA: TGTGCCAGCAGCCATCGTCTAGCGGGAGGGCCTCGGCAGGAGCTGTTTTTT

size: NA
V: TRBV20-1
D: TRBD2
J: TRBJ2-1
length: 11
CDR3: CLAGAYNEQFF
DNA: TGCTTAGCGGGGGCCTACAATGAGCAGTTCTTC

size: NA
V: TRBV29-1
D: NA
J: TRBJ2-7
length: 13
CDR3: CSVTQGPSPEQYF
DNA: TGCAGCGTCACACAGGGTCCCTCTCCCGAGCAGTACTTC

size: few
V: TRBV5-1
D: NA
J: TRBJ2-1
length: 13
CDR3: CASWGDLGNEQFF
DNA: TGCGCCAGCTGGGGGGACCTTGGGAATGAGCAGTTCTTC

size: few
V: TRBV19
D: TRBD2
J: TRBJ2-5
length: 19
CDR3: CASSITRGEREDTGETQYF
DNA: TGTGCCAGTAGTATAACGAGAGGGGAGCGGGAGGATACGGGAGAGACCCAGTACTTC

size: few
V: TRBV4-1
D: NA
J: TRBJ2-1
length: 16
CDR3: CASSQGHRVNYNEQFF
DNA: TGCGCCAGCAGCCAAGGTCACAGAGTTAACTACAATGAGCAGTTCTTC

size: NA
V: TRBV2
D: NA
J: TRBJ2-3
length: 13
CDR3: CASSEADSLGQYF
DNA: TGTGCCAGCAGTGAAGCCGACTCATTGGGGCAGTATTTT

size: NA
V: TRBV20-1
D: TRBD1
J: TRBJ1-2
length: 13
CDR3: CSAGQAGNYGYTF
DNA: TGCAGTGCTGGACAGGCCGGCAACTATGGCTACACCTTC

size: NA
V: TRBV5-1
D: NA
J: TRBJ2-5
length: 16
CDR3: CASSLLTGTAEETQYF
DNA: TGCGCCAGCAGCCTGCTGACAGGCACGGCGGAGGAGACCCAGTACTTC

size: NA
V: TRBV25-1
D: NA
J: TRBJ1-1
length: 14
CDR3: CASSVLGSNTEAFF
DNA: TGTGCCAGCAGTGTCTTGGGGTCCAACACTGAAGCTTTCTTT

size: NA
V: TRBV7-9
D: TRBD2
J: TRBJ2-1
length: 16
CDR3: CASNPTSGSSYNEQFF
DNA: TGTGCCAGCAACCCTACTAGCGGGTCCTCCTACAATGAGCAGTTCTTC

size: many
V: TRBV6-1
D: NA
J: TRBJ2-7
length: 14
CDR3: CASSRRDINYEQYF
DNA: TGTGCCAGCAGTCGCCGGGACATTAACTACGAGCAGTACTTC

size: NA
V: TRBV29-1
D: TRBD2
J: TRBJ2-1
length: 16
CDR3: CSVYWGGTSANNEQFF
DNA: TGCAGCGTTTACTGGGGAGGGACTAGCGCTAACAATGAGCAGTTCTTC

size: few
V: TRBV5-5
D: TRBD2
J: TRBJ2-1
length: 16
CDR3: CASSSGLAGGPGEQFF
DNA: TGTGCCAGCAGCTCGGGACTAGCGGGAGGGCCGGGTGAGCAGTTCTTC

size: NA
V: TRBV4-2
D: NA
J: TRBJ1-2
length: 17
CDR3: CASSQPQGKGVNYGYTF
DNA: TGTGCCAGCAGCCAACCACAGGGAAAGGGGGTTAACTATGGCTACACCTTC

size: few
V: TRBV3-1
D: NA
J: TRBJ2-5
length: 15
CDR3: CASSQRTEYQETQYF
DNA: TGTGCCAGCAGCCAACGGACAGAGTACCAAGAGACCCAGTACTTC

size: many
V: TRBV12-3/TRBV12-4
D: NA
J: TRBJ2-3
length: 16
CDR3: CASIYVGGSQRDTQYF
DNA: TGTGCCAGCATCTACGTGGGCGGTAGCCAACGAGATACGCAGTATTTT

size: few
V: TRBV5-1
D: NA
J: TRBJ1-6
length: 14
CDR3: CASSLDGLLSPLHF
DNA: TGCGCCAGCAGCTTGGATGGCCTCCTTTCACCCCTCCACTTT